This T cell receptor (beta chain) emerged from a study of T cell repertoires in cytomegalovirus infection. Losses at the gene ends were 6 bases for V and 6 bases for J; bases not matched to a gene: 3. Germline V lookup: CDR1 ENHRY, CDR2 SYGVKD. The CDR3 totals 14 residues. This clonotype has a handful of counts. Its target is unknown. Study-wide results and caveats: Summed frequency of public TCR beta families distinguished CMV carriers with the relevant HLA.

One entry per CDR3 protein, called by TCRdb with MiXCR from the reads. The sample contains 100,000 to 150,000 distinct CDR3 sequences, 32% of which appear only once. The source material was CD8+ T cells from cultured PBMCs, sampled from culture after CMV antigen stimulation. The origin of this receptor is a human donor in good health (CMV status not recorded). Some clones in this sample may be carry-over from other donors' samples. The chain recombines TRBV10-3 with TRBJ2-2; the match to TRBD1 covers 11 bases. The CDR3 sequence: CAIRGTGGPGELFF. The CDR3 DNA sequence: TGTGCCATCAGAGGGACAGGGGGGCCCGGGGAGCTGTTTTTT.